The T cell receptor beta chain described here comes from a study of human T cells and chemical hapten exposure (dated by TCRdb to the early 2020s). For context, the study as a whole: For sensitization, 2% DPC in acetone was applied to a roughly 2 cm by roughly 2 cm area of upper inner arm skin. Weekly therapeutic DPC doses were additionally applied to the scalp of patients throughout the roughly 25-week study period. Patch testing was performed on the upper back with Finn chambers containing 0.01% DPC, and the patch tests were scored after 6 days according to International Contact Dermatitis Research Group standards. Alopecia areata with under or over 50% scalp involvement, alopecia totalis and alopecia universalis were represented in the patient cohort, which was mostly female. Libraries were pooled for sequencing, and variation in per-sample TCR yields was attributed mainly to small differences in library volumes within the pool. In alopecia patients, the study followed how the peripheral blood TCR repertoire changed in vivo over primary and secondary sensitization to diphenylcyclopropenone (DPC), a hapten. Blood samples were taken from patients before sensitization (week 0) and at 2, 6 and about 24 weeks after DPC sensitization. Under 30 alopecia patients gave blood for TCR sequencing at one to four time points (pre-sensitization, 2, 6 and 24 weeks). Findings and caveats that apply to the study as a whole: Compared with pre-sensitization or healthy control sets, expanded TCRs formed significantly more large CDR3 similarity clusters, which is consistent with antigen-driven responses. After repeated subsampling, changes were observed in the strength of the expansion versus patch-test correlation and in the threshold at which the correlation became significant. The number of PT1 expanded TCRs positively correlated with patch test score, significant at thresholds 8, 16 and 32 but not 4. Alopecia, a presumed autoimmune disease, was present in all patients, so the immune response of the patients might differ from that of healthy individuals. No change with DPC sensitization was found in the number of TCRs above 1 in 1000 frequency, and no evidence of global repertoire structure alterations was found.

The sample holds many counts of this clonotype. Its specific antigen is unknown. No much larger clone is present one base from it, and per-base qualities are unavailable. V is trimmed back by 5 bases and J by 8 bases, and the junction contains 12 bases that no gene match accounts for. Counted from cysteine to phenylalanine, this CDR3 has 15 amino acids. The entry retains the CDR3 DNA only, 45 bases that are in frame from base 1. CDR1 MNHEY and CDR2 SVGAGI are derived from the germline V gene. Receptor libraries were prepared by RACE. Instrument on record: NextSeq 500. During library preparation, unique molecular identifiers were attached to individual cDNA molecules so that TCRs could be counted in a quantitative, reproducible way. Both TCR alpha and TCR beta chains were sequenced from each blood RNA sample. The authors processed their data as follows. Samples had a median of roughly 87,000 TCRs, with a range from about 23,224 to 750,000. The Decombinator software suite was used to annotate the V, J and CDR3 of the TCR reads. Every sample was subsampled to the same number of TCRs (28,000) for the PS versus PT1 abundance plots. TCRs were defined as expanded if absent before sensitization and observed at least eight times at the 2-week time point. The raw public reads went through TCRdb reprocessing: fastp at Q25, MiXCR clone calling, in-frame beta chains kept. Each record represents a unique CDR3 protein, reported with the most common genes and DNA among its rows. TCRdb, not the authors, supplied the V and J calls. This sample has tens of thousands of distinct CDR3 sequences in its table, and around 8.8% of those were observed once. Approximately 3.5% of the sample rests with the top ten.

Per the publication, the time point label means: patch test 2, 6 weeks after DPC sensitization. Explained via the paper, the treatment or condition label denotes: therapeutic diphenylcyclopropenone sensitization with weekly scalp DPC. Blood at each patch-test visit was drawn before the patch test was applied. Patients were considered eligible if aged 18 to 70, diagnosed with alopecia and deemed suitable for DPC therapy, and patients were excluded if pregnant. Total RNA was extracted from unfractionated whole blood that had been collected in Tempus Blood RNA tubes. The chain was built from TRBV6-5 and TRBJ1-5; TRBD1 lines up with 7 middle nucleotides. The origin of this receptor is a woman aged 45-60 years with alopecia areata. Some clones in this sample may be carry-over from other donors' samples. Sequencing was performed on whole blood, taken in connection with sensitization to the hapten diphenylcyclopropenone (DPC). Here is the DNA: TGTGCCAGCAGTCGACAGGGCATGGGAGATAAGCCCCAGCATTTT. This gives the protein CASSRQGMGDKPQHF.